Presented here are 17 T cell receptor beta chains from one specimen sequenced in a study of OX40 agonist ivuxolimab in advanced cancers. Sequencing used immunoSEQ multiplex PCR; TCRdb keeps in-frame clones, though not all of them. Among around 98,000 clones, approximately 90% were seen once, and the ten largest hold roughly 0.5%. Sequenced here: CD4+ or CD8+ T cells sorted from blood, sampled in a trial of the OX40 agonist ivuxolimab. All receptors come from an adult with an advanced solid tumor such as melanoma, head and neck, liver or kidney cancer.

Here the CDR3 reads CASSLAVGMNTEAFF. CDR3 bases: TGCGCCAGCAGCTTGGCGGTGGGGATGAACACTGAAGCTTTCTTT. The V call is TRBV5-1, the J call TRBJ1-1; D gene uncertain. Germline CDR1 reads SGHRS; CDR2 reads YFSETQ. The V and J ends lost 0 bases and 0 bases respectively, with 9 bases between them. The CDR3 runs 15 residues.

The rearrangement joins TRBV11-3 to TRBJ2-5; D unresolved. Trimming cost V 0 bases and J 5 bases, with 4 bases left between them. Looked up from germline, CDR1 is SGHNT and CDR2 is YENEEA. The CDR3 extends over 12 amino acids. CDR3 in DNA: TGTGCCAGCAGCTTAGATCGGGAGACCCAGTACTTC. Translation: CASSLDRETQYF.

The DNA of the CDR3 is TGTGCCAGCAGTGCAGGGGGAACCAACACTGAAGCTTTCTTT. Protein sequence: CASSAGGTNTEAFF. The V call is TRBV6-6, the J call TRBJ1-1, with 7 bases matching TRBD1. This CDR3 is 14 amino acids long. The V segment lost 5 bases and the J segment 2 bases; nucleotides outside the gene matches: 5. Germline V CDR1 and CDR2: MNHNY, SVGAGI (reference sequence).

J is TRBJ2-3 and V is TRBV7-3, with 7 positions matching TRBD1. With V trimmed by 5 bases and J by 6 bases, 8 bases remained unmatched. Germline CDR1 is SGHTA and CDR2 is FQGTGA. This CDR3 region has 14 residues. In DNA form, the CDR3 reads TGTGCCAGCAGCACCCAGGGACAGCCGGATACGCAGTATTTT. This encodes CASSTQGQPDTQYF.

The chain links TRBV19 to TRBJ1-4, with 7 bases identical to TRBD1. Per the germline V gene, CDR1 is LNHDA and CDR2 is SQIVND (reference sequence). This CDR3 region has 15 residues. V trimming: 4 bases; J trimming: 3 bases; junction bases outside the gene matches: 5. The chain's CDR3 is CASSTMGQPNEKLFF. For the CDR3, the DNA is TGTGCCAGTAGTACGATGGGACAGCCTAATGAAAAACTGTTTTTT.

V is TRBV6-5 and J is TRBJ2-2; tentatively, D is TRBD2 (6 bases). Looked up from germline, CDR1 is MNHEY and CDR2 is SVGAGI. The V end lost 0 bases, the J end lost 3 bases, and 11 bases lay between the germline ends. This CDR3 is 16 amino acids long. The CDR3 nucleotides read TGTGCCAGCAGTTACTCGCCGGGGGATCACACCGGGGAGCTGTTTTTT. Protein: CASSYSPGDHTGELFF.

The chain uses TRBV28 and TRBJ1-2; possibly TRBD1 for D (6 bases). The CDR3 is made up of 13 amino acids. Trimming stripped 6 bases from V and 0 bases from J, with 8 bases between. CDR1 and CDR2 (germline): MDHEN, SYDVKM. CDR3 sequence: CASRGTPNYGYTF. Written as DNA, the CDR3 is TGTGCCAGCAGGGGGACACCTAACTATGGCTACACCTTC.

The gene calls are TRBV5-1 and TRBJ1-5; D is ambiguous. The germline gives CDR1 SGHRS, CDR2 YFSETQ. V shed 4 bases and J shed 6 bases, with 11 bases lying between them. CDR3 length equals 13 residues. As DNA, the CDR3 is TGCGCCAGCAGCCCCCGCCCAGCTCAGCCCCAGCATTTT. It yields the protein CASSPRPAQPQHF.

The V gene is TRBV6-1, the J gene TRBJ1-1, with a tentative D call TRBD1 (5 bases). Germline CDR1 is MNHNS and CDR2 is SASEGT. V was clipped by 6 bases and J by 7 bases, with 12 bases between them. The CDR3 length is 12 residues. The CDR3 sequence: CASRGDQDEAFF. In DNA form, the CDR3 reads TGTGCCAGCAGGGGGGATCAGGATGAAGCTTTCTTT.

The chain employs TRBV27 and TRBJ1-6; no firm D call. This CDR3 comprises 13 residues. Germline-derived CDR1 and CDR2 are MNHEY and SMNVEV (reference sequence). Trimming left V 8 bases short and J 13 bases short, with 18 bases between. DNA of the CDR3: TGTGCCAGCCGAGCGGCGGGGATAAGGCCCCTCCACTTT. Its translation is CASRAAGIRPLHF.

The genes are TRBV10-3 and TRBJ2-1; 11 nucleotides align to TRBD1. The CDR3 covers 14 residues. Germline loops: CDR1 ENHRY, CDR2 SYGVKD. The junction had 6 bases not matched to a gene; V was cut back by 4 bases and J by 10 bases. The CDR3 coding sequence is TGTGCCATCAGTGGGGGACAGGGGGATCGGGAGCAGTTCTTC. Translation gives CAISGGQGDREQFF.

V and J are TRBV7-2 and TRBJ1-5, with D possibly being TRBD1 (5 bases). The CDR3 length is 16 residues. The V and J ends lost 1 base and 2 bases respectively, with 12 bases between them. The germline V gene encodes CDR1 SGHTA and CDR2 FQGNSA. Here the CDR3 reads CASSLVGTGGNQPQHF. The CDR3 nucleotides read TGTGCCAGCAGCTTAGTGGGGACCGGGGGCAATCAGCCCCAGCATTTT.

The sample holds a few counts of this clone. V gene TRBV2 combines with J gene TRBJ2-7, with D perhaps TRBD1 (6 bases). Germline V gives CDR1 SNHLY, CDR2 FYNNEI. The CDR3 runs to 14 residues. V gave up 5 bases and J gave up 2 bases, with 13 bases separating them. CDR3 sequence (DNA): TGTGCCAGCAGTCCCGGGACATCCACCTACGAGCAGTACTTC. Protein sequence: CASSPGTSTYEQYF.

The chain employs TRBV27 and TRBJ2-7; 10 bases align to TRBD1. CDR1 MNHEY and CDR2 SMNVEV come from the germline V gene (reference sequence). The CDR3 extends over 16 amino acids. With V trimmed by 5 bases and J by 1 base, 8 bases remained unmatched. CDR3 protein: CASSATTGGGSYEQYF. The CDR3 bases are TGTGCCAGCAGTGCCACGACAGGGGGCGGATCCTACGAGCAGTACTTC.

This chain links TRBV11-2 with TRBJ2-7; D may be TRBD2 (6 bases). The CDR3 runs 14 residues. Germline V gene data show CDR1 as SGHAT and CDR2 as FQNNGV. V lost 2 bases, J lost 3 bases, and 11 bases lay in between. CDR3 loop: CASSLRWRDYEQYF. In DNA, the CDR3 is TGTGCCAGCAGCTTACGGTGGAGGGACTACGAGCAGTACTTC.

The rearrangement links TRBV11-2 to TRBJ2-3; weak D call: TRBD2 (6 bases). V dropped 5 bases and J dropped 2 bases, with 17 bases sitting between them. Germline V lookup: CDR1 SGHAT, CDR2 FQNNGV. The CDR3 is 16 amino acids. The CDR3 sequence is CASSLGLIPFTDTQYF. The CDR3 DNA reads TGTGCCAGCAGCCTTGGACTAATCCCATTCACAGATACGCAGTATTTT. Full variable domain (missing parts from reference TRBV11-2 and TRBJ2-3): EAGVAQSPRYKIIEKRQSVAFWCNPISGHATLYWYQQILGQGPKLLIQFQNNGVVDDSQLPKDRFSAERLKGVDSTLKIQPAKLEDSAVYLCASSLGLIPFTDTQYFGPGTRLTVL.

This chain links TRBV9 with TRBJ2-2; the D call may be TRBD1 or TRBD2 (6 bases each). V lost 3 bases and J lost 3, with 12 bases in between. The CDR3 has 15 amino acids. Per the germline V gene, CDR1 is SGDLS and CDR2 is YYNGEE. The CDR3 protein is CASSDGQRDTGELFF. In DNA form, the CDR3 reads TGTGCCAGCAGCGACGGACAGCGGGACACCGGGGAGCTGTTTTTT.